This passage covers 13 T cell receptor beta chains from one sample sequenced in a study of T cells in Graves' hyperthyroidism and ophthalmopathy. Amplification of TCR beta CDR3 regions was performed using RNA transcripts as template. When the TCR CDR3 underwent first-round RT-PCR, the HTBI primer set was used. TCRdb reprocessed the multiplex PCR reads via MiXCR and lists one record per CDR3 protein. The repertoire holds fewer than 750,000 distinct CDR3 sequences, with roughly 15% as singletons. Sequenced: blood. Every receptor here comes from a woman between 40 and 50 years old with Graves' ophthalmopathy.

This clonotype was found many times. The chain recombines TRBV29-1 with TRBJ2-5; a possible D gene is TRBD1 (5 bases). The V gene's germline CDR1 is SQVTM and CDR2 ANQGSEA. This CDR3 is 15 amino acids long. Trimming took off 4 bases at V and 4 bases at J, with 19 bases between the two ends. CDR3: CSVVVWLGPGETQYF. The CDR3, as DNA: TGCAGCGTTGTGGTTTGGTTGGGGCCTGGAGAGACCCAGTACTTC.

The rearrangement uses TRBV6-4 and TRBJ1-2; 7 nucleotides match TRBD1. The CDR3 runs to 13 residues. Trimming removed 6 bases from V and 8 bases from J; junction bases left unmatched: 9. CDR1 is MRHNA and CDR2 is SNTAGT in the germline V gene. The CDR3 DNA is TGTGCCAGCAGGTCCGGGACAGCGGGAGGCTACACCTTC. Translation: CASRSGTAGGYTF.

This clonotype was seen only a few times. J is TRBJ2-4 and V is TRBV28; D tentatively fits TRBD1 or TRBD2 (5 bases each). Looked up from germline, CDR1 is MDHEN and CDR2 is SYDVKM. V dropped 8 bases and J dropped 1 base, with 15 bases sitting between them. CDR3 length: 15 amino acids. CDR3 amino acids: CASGSLGEAKNIQYF. CDR3 nucleotides: TGTGCCAGCGGGTCATTGGGGGAGGCCAAAAACATTCAGTACTTC.

This clonotype was seen more than once but under ten times. The chain employs TRBV10-3 and TRBJ1-1; no firm D call. Trimming removed 0 bases at V and 1 base at J, with 12 bases between. From germline, CDR1 is ENHRY and CDR2 SYGVKD. This CDR3 spans 16 amino acids. CDR3 loop: CAISESEGKSNTEAFF. CDR3 sequence (DNA): TGTGCCATCAGTGAGTCCGAAGGGAAATCGAACACTGAAGCTTTCTTT.

This clonotype has ten or more counts. J is TRBJ2-7 and V is TRBV14; maybe TRBD2 (5 bases). CDR3 length: 13 amino acids. CDR1 is SGHDN and CDR2 is FVKESK in the germline V gene. The V and J ends lost 1 base and 5 bases respectively, with 9 bases between them. In nucleotides, the CDR3 is TGTGCCAGCAGCCAAGGATGGGGAGACGAGCAGTACTTC. Its translation: CASSQGWGDEQYF.

This clonotype was recorded at least ten times. The rearrangement links TRBV5-1 to TRBJ2-5; D gene unclear. V was clipped by 1 base and J by 2 bases, with 9 bases between them. Germline CDR1 SGHRS, CDR2 YFSETQ. The CDR3 totals 14 residues. The CDR3 loop reads CASSLRSLQETQYF. In nucleotides, the CDR3 is TGCGCCAGCAGCTTGAGAAGCCTACAAGAGACCCAGTACTTC.

This clonotype was detected ten times or more. The chain carries TRBV11-2 and TRBJ2-7; D ambiguous. V gave up 2 bases and J gave up 5 bases, with 7 bases separating them. Germline V CDR1 and CDR2: SGHAT, FQNNGV. The length of the CDR3 is 12 residues. CDR3 nucleotide sequence: TGTGCCAGCAGCTTAATCCAGCACGAGCAGTACTTC. Translated: CASSLIQHEQYF.

This clonotype has more than one count but fewer than ten. This chain uses TRBV28 with TRBJ2-7; D not resolved. Germline lookup yields CDR1 MDHEN and CDR2 SYDVKM. V was clipped by 10 bases and J by 3 bases, with 10 bases between them. The CDR3 runs 11 residues. In DNA, the CDR3 is TGTGCCACCAAGAACGACTACGAGCAGTACTTC. It codes for CATKNDYEQYF.

This clonotype was seen more than once but under ten times. The chain links TRBV11-2 to TRBJ2-7; 9 bases line up with TRBD1. The CDR3 loop spans 16 amino acids. V trimming: 5 bases; J trimming: 0 bases; junction bases outside the gene matches: 8. Germline V CDR1 and CDR2: SGHAT, FQNNGV. This CDR3 reads CASSTGTGLSSYEQYF. DNA of the CDR3: TGTGCCAGCAGCACCGGGACAGGGTTAAGCTCCTACGAGCAGTACTTC.

The chain links TRBV7-2 to TRBJ2-7; the D is unclear. There are 15 residues in the CDR3. CDR1 is SGHTA and CDR2 is FQGNSA in the germline V gene. Trimming left V 3 bases short and J 4 bases short, with 16 bases between. The DNA for the CDR3 is TGTGCCAGCAGCTTGTCTACCGGGCCTCAATACGAGCAGTACTTC. Protein product: CASSLSTGPQYEQYF.

This clonotype was observed many times. V gene TRBV29-1 combines with J gene TRBJ2-7; 10 nucleotides align to TRBD2. Germline CDR1 is SQVTM and CDR2 is ANQGSEA. V lost 0 bases, J lost 6 bases, and 11 bases stayed unmatched. The CDR3 contains 16 residues. CDR3 region: CSVEEGTSVRPVEQYF. CDR3 in DNA: TGCAGCGTTGAAGAGGGGACTAGCGTAAGACCTGTCGAGCAGTACTTC.

This clonotype was seen a few times. J is TRBJ2-2 and V is TRBV6-5, with D possibly TRBD1 on 5 matching bases. V was shortened by 0 bases and J by 4 bases, with 9 bases between the two germline ends. The CDR3 has 15 amino acids. Germline assignment: CDR1 MNHEY and CDR2 SVGAGI. CDR3 sequence reads: CASSYSGLGTGELFF. The CDR3, as DNA: TGTGCCAGCAGTTACTCGGGGCTGGGCACCGGGGAGCTGTTTTTT.

This clonotype was picked up many times. This sequence joins TRBV7-9 and TRBJ1-2; D not certain. CDR1 and CDR2 (germline): SEHNR, FQNEAQ (reference sequence). V was cut by 1 base and J by 4 bases, with 10 bases left in between. The CDR3 has 14 residues. CDR3: CASSLEDRSYGYTF. DNA for the CDR3: TGTGCCAGCAGCTTAGAGGACCGGAGCTATGGCTACACCTTC.